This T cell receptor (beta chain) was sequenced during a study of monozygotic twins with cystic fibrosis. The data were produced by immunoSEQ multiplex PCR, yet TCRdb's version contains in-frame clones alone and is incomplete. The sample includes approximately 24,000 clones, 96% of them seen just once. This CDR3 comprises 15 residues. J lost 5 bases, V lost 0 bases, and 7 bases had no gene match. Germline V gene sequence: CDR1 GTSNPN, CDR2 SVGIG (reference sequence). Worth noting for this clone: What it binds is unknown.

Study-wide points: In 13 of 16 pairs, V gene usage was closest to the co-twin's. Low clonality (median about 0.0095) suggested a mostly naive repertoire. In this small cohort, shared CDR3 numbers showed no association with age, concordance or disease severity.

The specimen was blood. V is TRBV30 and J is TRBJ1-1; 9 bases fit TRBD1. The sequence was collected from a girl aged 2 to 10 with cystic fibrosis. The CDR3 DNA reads TGTGCCTGGAGTGTTGCCGGGACAGGGTCAACTGAAGCTTTCTTT. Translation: CAWSVAGTGSTEAFF.